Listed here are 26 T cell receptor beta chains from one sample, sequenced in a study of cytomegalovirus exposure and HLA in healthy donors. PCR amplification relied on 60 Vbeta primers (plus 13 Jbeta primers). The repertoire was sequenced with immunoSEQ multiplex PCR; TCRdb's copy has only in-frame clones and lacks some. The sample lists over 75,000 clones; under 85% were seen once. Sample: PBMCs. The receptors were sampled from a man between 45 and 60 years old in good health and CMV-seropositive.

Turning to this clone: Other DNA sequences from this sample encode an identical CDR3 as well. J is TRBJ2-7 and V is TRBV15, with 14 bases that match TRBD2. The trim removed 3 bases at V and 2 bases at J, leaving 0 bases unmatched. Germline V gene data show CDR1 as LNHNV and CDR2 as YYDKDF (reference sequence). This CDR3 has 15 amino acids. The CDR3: CATSRGLAGAYEQYF. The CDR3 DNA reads TGTGCCACCAGCAGGGGACTAGCGGGGGCCTACGAGCAGTACTTC.

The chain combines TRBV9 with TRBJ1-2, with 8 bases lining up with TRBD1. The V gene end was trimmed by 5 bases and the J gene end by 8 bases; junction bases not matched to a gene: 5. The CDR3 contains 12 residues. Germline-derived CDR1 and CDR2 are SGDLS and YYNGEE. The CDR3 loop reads CASSRQGTGYTF. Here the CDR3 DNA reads TGTGCCAGCAGTCGACAGGGGACCGGCTACACCTTC.

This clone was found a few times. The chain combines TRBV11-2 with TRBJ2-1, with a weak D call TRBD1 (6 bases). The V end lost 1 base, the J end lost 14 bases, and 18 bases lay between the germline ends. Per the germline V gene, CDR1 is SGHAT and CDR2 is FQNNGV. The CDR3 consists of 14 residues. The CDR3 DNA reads TGTGCCAGCAGCTTAGTAGGGCGGACAGTTCGAAAGTTCTTC. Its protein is CASSLVGRTVRKFF.

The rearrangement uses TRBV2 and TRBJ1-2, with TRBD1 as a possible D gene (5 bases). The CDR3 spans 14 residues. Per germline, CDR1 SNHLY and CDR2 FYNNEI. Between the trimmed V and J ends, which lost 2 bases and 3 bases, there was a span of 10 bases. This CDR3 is CASSEQGSDYGYTF. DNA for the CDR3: TGTGCCAGCAGTGAACAGGGTTCGGACTATGGCTACACCTTC.

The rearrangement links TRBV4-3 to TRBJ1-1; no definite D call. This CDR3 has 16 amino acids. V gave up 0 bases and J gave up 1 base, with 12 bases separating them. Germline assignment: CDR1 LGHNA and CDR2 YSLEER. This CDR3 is CASSQDRTVTNTEAFF. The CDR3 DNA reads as TGCGCCAGCAGCCAAGACCGAACAGTGACGAACACTGAAGCTTTCTTT.

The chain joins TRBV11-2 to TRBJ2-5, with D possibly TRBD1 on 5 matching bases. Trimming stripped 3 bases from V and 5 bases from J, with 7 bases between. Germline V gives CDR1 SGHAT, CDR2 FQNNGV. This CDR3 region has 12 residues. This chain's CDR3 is CASSFQGETQYF. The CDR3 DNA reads TGTGCCAGCAGCTTCCAGGGTGAGACCCAGTACTTC.

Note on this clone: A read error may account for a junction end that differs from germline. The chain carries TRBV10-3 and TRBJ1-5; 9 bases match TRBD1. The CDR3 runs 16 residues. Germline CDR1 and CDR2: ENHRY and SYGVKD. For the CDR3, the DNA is TGTGCCATCAGTGAGGGGGGACAGGGTGGCGATCAGCCCCAGAATTTT. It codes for CAISEGGQGGDQPQNF.

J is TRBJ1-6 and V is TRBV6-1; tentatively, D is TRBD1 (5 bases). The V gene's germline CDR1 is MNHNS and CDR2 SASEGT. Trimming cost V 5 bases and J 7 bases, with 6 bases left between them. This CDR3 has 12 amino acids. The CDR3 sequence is CASSRGNSPLHF. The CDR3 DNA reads TGTGCCAGCAGTAGGGGCAATTCACCCCTCCACTTT.

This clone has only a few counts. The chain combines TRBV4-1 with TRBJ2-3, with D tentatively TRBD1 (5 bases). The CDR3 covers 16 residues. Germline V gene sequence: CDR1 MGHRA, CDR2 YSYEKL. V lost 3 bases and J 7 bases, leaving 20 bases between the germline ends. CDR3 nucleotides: TGCGCCAGCAGCCATGCTTTTGACAGACGCAAACATACGCAGTATTTT. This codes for CASSHAFDRRKHTQYF.

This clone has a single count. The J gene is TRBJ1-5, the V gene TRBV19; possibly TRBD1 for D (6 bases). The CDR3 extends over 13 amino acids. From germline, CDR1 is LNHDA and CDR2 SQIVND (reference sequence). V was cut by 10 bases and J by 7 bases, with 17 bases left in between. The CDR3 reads CATRGGSPQPQHF. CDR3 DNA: TGTGCCACCCGGGGGGGCAGCCCACAGCCCCAGCATTTT.

The CDR3 bases are TGTGCCAGCAGTGAAGCGAACAGGGGGAACGAGCAGTACTTC. Residues: CASSEANRGNEQYF. The gene calls are TRBV2 and TRBJ2-7; 8 bases agree with TRBD1. Germline V lookup: CDR1 SNHLY, CDR2 FYNNEI. This CDR3 is 14 amino acids long. J lost 5 bases, V lost 0 bases, and 3 bases had no gene match.

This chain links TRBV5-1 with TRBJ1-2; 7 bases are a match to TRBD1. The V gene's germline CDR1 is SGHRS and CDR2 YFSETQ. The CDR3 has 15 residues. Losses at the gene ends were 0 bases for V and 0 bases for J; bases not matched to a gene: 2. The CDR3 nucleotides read TGCGCCAGCAGCTTGGGGGGGACAGCTAACTATGGCTACACCTTC. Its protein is CASSLGGTANYGYTF.

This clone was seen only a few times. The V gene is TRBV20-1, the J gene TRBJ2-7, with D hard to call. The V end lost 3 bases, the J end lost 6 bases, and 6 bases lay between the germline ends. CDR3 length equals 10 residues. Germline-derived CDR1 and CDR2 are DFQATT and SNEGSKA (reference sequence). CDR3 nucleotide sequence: TGCAGTGCTAGTTCGGGCGAGCAGTACTTC. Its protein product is CSASSGEQYF.

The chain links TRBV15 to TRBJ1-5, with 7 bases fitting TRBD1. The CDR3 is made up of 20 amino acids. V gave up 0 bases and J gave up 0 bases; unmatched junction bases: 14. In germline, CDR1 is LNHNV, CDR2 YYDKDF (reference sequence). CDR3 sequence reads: CATSREFGTETLYSNQPQHF. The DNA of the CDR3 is TGTGCCACCAGCAGAGAGTTCGGGACAGAAACACTATATAGCAATCAGCCCCAGCATTTT.

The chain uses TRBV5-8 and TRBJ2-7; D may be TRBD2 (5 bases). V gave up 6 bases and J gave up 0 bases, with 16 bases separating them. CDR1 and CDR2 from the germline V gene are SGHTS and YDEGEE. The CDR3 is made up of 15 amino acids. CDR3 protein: CASTSTGVTSYEQYF. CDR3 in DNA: TGTGCCAGCACTTCGACCGGGGTGACCTCCTACGAGCAGTACTTC.

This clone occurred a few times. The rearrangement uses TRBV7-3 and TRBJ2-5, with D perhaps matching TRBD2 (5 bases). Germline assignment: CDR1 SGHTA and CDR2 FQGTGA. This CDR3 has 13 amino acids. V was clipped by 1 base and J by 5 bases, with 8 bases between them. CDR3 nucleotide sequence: TGTGCCAGCAGCTTAAGAGGGTACGAGACCCAGTACTTC. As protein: CASSLRGYETQYF.

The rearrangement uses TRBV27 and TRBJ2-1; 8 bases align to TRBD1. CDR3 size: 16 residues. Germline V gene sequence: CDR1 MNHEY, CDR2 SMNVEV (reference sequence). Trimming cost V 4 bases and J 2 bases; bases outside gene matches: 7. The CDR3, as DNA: TGTGCCAGCAGTTACCCGACAGGGGACCCCTACAATGAGCAGTTCTTC. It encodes CASSYPTGDPYNEQFF.

CDR3 loop: CASSAGPLSGNTIYF. For the CDR3, the DNA is TGTGCCAGCAGCGCGGGACCGCTCTCTGGAAACACCATATATTTT. This sequence joins TRBV7-3 and TRBJ1-3; tentatively, D is TRBD1 (5 bases). The CDR3 runs 15 residues. Trimming took off 5 bases at V and 0 bases at J, with 11 bases between the two ends. Germline V gene lookup returns CDR1 SGHTA and CDR2 FQGTGA.

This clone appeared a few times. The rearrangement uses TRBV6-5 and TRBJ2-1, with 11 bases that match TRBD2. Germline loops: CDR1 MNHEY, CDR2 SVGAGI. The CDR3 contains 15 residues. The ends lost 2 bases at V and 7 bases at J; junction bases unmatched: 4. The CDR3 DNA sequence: TGTGCCAGCAGTTACGTTAGCGGGGGGGTAAATGAGCAGTTCTTC. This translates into CASSYVSGGVNEQFF.

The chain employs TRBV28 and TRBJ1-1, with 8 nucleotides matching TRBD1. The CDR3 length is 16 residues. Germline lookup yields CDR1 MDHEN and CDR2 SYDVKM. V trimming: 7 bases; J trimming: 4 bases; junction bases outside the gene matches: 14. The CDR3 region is CASTQTFSRGRTEAFF. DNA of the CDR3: TGTGCCAGCACTCAAACCTTTTCCAGGGGGCGCACTGAAGCTTTCTTT.

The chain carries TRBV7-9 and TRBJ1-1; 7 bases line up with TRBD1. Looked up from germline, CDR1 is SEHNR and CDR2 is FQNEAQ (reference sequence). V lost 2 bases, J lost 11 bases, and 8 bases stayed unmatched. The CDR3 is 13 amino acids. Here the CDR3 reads CASSLLAQGYAFF. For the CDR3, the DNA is TGTGCCAGCAGCTTACTAGCACAGGGGTACGCTTTCTTT.

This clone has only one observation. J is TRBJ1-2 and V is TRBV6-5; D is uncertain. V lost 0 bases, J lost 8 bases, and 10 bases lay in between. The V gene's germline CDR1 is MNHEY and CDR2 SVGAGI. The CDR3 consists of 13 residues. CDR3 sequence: CASSYSRGEGYTF. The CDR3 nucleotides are TGTGCCAGCAGTTACTCGCGAGGTGAAGGCTACACCTTC.

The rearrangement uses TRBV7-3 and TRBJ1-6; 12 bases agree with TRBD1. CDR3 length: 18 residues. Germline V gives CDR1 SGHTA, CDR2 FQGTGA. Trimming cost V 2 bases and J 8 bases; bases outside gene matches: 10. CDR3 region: CASSLYGTGGRYYSPLHF. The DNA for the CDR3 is TGTGCCAGCAGCTTATACGGGACAGGGGGCCGGTACTATTCACCCCTCCACTTT.

The CDR3 spells CASVRQTGNEAFF. CDR3 DNA: TGTGCTAGTGTGCGACAGACTGGAAATGAAGCTTTCTTT. This rearrangement joins TRBV12-5 to TRBJ1-1; a weak D match, TRBD1 (5 bases). The V end lost 7 bases, the J end lost 7 bases, and 16 bases lay between the germline ends. Germline CDR1 and CDR2: LGHNT and FRNRAP. The CDR3 has 13 amino acids. The full variable domain, its missing parts supplied by reference TRBV12-5 and TRBJ1-1, is DARVTQTPRHKVTEMGQEVTMRCQPILGHNTVFWYRQTMMQGLELLAYFRNRAPLDDSGMPKDRFSAEMPDATLATLKIQPSEPRDSAVYFCASVRQTGNEAFFGQGTRLTVV.

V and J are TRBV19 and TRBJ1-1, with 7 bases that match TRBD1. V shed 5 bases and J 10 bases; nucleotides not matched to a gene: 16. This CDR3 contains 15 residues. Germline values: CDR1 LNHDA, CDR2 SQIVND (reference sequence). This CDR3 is CASSFKTGLSSAAFF. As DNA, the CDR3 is TGTGCCAGTAGTTTTAAGACAGGGTTAAGTTCTGCAGCTTTCTTT.

The CDR3 here is CASSPGDRVPYEQYF. CDR3 coding DNA: TGCGCCAGCAGCCCCGGGGACAGGGTTCCGTACGAGCAGTACTTC. V usage is TRBV5-1 and J usage is TRBJ2-7; 9 positions agree with TRBD1. The V gene's germline CDR1 is SGHRS and CDR2 YFSETQ. V lost 4 bases to trimming and J lost 4 bases; unmatched junction nucleotides: 9. CDR3 size: 15 residues. The entire variable domain, with the rest obtained from reference TRBV5-1 and TRBJ2-7, is as follows: KAGVTQTPRYLIKTRGQQVTLSCSPISGHRSVSWYQQTPGQGLQFLFEYFSETQRNKGNFPGRFSGRQFSNSRSEMNVSTLELGDSALYLCASSPGDRVPYEQYFGPGTRLTVT.